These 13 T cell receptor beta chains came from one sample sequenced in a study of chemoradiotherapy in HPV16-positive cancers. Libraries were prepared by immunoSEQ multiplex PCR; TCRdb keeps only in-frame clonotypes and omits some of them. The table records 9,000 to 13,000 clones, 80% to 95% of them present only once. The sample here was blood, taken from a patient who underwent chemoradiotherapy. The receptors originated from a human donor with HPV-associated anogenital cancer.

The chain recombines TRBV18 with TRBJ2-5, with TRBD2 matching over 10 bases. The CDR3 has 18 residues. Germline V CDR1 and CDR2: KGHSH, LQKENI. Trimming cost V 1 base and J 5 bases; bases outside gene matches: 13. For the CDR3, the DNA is TGTGCCAGCTCACCACGTGAGGCTAGCGGGGGAAGTAAGGAGACCCAGTACTTC. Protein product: CASSPREASGGSKETQYF.

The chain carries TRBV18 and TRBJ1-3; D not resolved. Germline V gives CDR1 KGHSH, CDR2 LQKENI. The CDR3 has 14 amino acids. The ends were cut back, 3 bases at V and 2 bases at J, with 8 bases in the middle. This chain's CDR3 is CASSPAGAGNTIYF. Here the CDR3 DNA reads TGTGCCAGCTCACCGGCAGGAGCTGGAAACACCATATATTTT.

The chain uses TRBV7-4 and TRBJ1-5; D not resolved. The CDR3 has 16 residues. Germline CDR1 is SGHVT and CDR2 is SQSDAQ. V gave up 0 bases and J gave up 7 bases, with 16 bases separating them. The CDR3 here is CASSLAKRSFGQPQHF. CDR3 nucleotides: TGTGCCAGCAGCTTAGCGAAACGGTCCTTCGGGCAGCCCCAGCATTTT.

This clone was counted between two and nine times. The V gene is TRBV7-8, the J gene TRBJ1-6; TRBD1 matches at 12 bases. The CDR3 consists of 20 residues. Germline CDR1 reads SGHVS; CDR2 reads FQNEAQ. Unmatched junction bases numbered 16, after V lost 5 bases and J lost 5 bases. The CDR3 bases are TGTGCCAGCAGCCATTATTTGCCCTGGGGGACAGGGGGCGATAATTCACCCCTCCACTTT. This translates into CASSHYLPWGTGGDNSPLHF.

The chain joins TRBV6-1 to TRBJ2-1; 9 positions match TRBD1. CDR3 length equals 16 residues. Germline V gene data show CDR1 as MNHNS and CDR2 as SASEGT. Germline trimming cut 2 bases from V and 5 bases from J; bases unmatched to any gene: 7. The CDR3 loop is CASSELPGQGHNEQFF. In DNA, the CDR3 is TGTGCCAGCAGTGAACTTCCGGGACAGGGCCACAATGAGCAGTTCTTC.

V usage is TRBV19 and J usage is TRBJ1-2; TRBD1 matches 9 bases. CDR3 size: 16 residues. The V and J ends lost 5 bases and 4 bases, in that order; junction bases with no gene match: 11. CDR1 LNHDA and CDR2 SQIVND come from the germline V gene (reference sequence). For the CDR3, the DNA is TGTGCCAGTAGTGGGGGGTCGGGACAGGGAAGCTATGGCTACACCTTC. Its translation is CASSGGSGQGSYGYTF.

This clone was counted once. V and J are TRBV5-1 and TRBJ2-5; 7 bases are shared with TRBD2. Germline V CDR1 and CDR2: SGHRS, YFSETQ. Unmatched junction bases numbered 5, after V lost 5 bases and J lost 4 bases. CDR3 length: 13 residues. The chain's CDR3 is CASRGSGGETQYF. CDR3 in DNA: TGCGCCAGCAGGGGGTCGGGGGGAGAGACCCAGTACTTC. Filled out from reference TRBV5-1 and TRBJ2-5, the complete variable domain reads KAGVTQTPRYLIKTRGQQVTLSCSPISGHRSVSWYQQTPGQGLQFLFEYFSETQRNKGNFPGRFSGRQFSNSRSEMNVSTLELGDSALYLCASRGSGGETQYFGPGTRLLVL.

Here the CDR3 reads CASSPDQGSNYGYTF. The DNA for the CDR3 is TGTGCCAGCAGCCCTGACCAGGGGTCCAACTATGGCTACACCTTC. J is TRBJ1-2 and V is TRBV5-6; D may be TRBD1 (6 bases). Germline CDR1 and CDR2: SGHDT and YYEEEE. Trimming left V 4 bases short and J 2 bases short, with 15 bases between. The CDR3 loop spans 15 amino acids.

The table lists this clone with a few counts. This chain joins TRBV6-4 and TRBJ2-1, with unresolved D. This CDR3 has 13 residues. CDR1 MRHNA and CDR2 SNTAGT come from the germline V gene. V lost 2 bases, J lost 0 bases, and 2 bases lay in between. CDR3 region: CASSDSSYNEQFF. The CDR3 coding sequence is TGTGCCAGCAGTGACAGCTCCTACAATGAGCAGTTCTTC.

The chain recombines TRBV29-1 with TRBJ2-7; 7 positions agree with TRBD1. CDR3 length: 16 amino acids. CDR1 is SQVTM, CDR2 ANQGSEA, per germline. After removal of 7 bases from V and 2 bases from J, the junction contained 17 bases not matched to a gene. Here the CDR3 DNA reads TGCAGCGCCGCGGGTAGCGAACAGGGGACAACCTACGAGCAGTACTTC. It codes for CSAAGSEQGTTYEQYF.

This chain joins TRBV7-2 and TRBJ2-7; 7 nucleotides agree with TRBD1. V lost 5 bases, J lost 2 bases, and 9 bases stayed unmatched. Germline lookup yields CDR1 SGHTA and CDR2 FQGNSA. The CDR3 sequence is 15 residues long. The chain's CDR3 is CASSRSSDRAYEQYF. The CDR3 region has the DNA TGTGCCAGCAGCCGCTCGTCCGACAGGGCCTACGAGCAGTACTTC.

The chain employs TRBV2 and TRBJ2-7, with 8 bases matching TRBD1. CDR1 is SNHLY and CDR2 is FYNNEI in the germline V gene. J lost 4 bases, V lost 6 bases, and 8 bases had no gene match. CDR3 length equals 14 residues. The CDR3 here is CASRGSGGGYEQYF. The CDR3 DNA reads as TGTGCCAGCAGGGGATCAGGGGGCGGTTACGAGCAGTACTTC.

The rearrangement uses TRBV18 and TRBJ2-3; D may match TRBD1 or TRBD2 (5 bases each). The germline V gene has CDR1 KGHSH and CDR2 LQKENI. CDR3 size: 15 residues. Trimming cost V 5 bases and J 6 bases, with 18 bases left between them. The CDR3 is CASSKPGPIGDTQYF. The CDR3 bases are TGTGCCAGCTCAAAACCGGGACCGATCGGGGATACGCAGTATTTT.